This entry lists 17 T cell receptor beta chains sequenced from one sample in a study of identical twins (dated by TCRdb to 2016 to 2017). Libraries were constructed by 5' RACE. Sequencing was performed on an Illumina HiSeq 2000. Using fastp at Q25 and MiXCR, TCRdb reprocessed the public reads and kept productive beta chains. Identical CDR3 protein sequences are pooled into one entry, listed with their most common genes and DNA. This sample holds some 500,000 distinct CDR3 sequences; over 12% were observed only once. The biggest ten clones account for about 0.52% of the sample. The same data also went into a second study, on yellow fever vaccine responses in identical twins.

The specimen was CD4+ T cells sorted from blood. The receptors derive from a woman aged 18-35 years in good health.

V and J are TRBV19 and TRBJ2-7, with 9 bases fitting TRBD1. Germline CDR1 LNHDA, CDR2 SQIVND (reference sequence). The V and J ends lost 7 bases and 4 bases, in that order; junction bases with no gene match: 11. The length of the CDR3 is 15 residues. The CDR3 loop is CASTPGGTGSYEQYF. DNA of the CDR3: TGTGCCAGTACCCCTGGAGGGACAGGGAGTTACGAGCAGTACTTC.

The chain links TRBV6-1 to TRBJ2-1; 9 nucleotides match TRBD1. The CDR3 has 15 residues. Unmatched junction bases numbered 13, after V lost 6 bases and J lost 10 bases. The germline CDR1 and CDR2 sequences are MNHNS and SASEGT. This CDR3 is CASRSDRGLSREQFF. CDR3 in DNA: TGTGCCAGCAGGTCGGACAGGGGCCTCTCGAGGGAGCAGTTCTTC.

This chain joins TRBV30 and TRBJ2-1, with 7 bases that match TRBD2. V lost 0 bases to trimming and J lost 8 bases; unmatched junction nucleotides: 7. The germline CDR1 and CDR2 sequences are GTSNPN and SVGIG (reference sequence). This CDR3 is built from 14 residues. The CDR3 reads CAWSVWTRVDEQFF. CDR3 sequence (DNA): TGTGCCTGGAGTGTATGGACTAGAGTCGATGAGCAGTTCTTC.

V and J are TRBV6-1 and TRBJ2-7, with D perhaps TRBD2 (5 bases). The V end was cut by 6 bases, the J end by 6 bases, with 15 bases between. CDR1 and CDR2 from the germline V gene are MNHNS and SASEGT. This CDR3 is 13 amino acids long. DNA for the CDR3: TGTGCCAGCAGCCTCGCCGCTGCGGGCGAGCAGTACTTC. It is translated as CASSLAAAGEQYF.

This clonotype showed up just a few times. The chain couples TRBV20-1 to TRBJ1-1; a possible D gene is TRBD1 (5 bases). This CDR3 is 14 amino acids long. Trimming left V 6 bases short and J 6 bases short, with 20 bases between. Looked up from germline, CDR1 is DFQATT and CDR2 is SNEGSKA (reference sequence). CDR3 DNA sequence: TGCAGTGCGCGGAGCGTCAGGGTGGACCCTGAAGCTTTCTTT. Translating gives CSARSVRVDPEAFF.

The V and J genes are TRBV6-2 or TRBV6-3 and TRBJ2-2; TRBD2 aligns across 7 bases. Trimming removed 6 bases from V and 5 bases from J; junction bases left unmatched: 15. Germline V gene data show CDR1 as MNHEY and CDR2 as SVGEGT. The CDR3 totals 17 residues. CDR3 protein: CASSRYEAGVTTGELFF. For the CDR3, the DNA is TGTGCCAGCAGCCGATACGAGGCGGGAGTGACAACCGGGGAGCTGTTTTTT.

This clonotype was counted at least ten times. CDR3 sequence: CNGVAGTDTQYF. In DNA, the CDR3 is TGCAACGGAGTAGCCGGCACAGATACGCAGTATTTT. The rearrangement joins TRBV29-1 to TRBJ2-3; D uncertain. Germline V gene data show CDR1 as SQVTM and CDR2 as ANQGSEA. The CDR3 is 12 amino acids.

This clonotype appeared a few times. The chain links TRBV5-1 to TRBJ2-2; TRBD2 matches at 7 bases. The germline CDR1 and CDR2 sequences are SGHRS and YFSETQ. This CDR3 contains 17 residues. J gave up 5 bases and V 4 bases, and 14 bases lay outside the gene matches. The CDR3 reads CASSASTSAYLTGELFF. CDR3 coding DNA: TGCGCCAGCAGCGCTTCAACTAGCGCCTACCTTACCGGGGAGCTGTTTTTT. Together with reference TRBV5-1 and TRBJ2-2, the CDR3 gives the full variable domain: KAGVTQTPRYLIKTRGQQVTLSCSPISGHRSVSWYQQTPGQGLQFLFEYFSETQRNKGNFPGRFSGRQFSNSRSEMNVSTLELGDSALYLCASSASTSAYLTGELFFGEGSRLTVL.

This sequence joins TRBV3-1 and TRBJ2-7; 8 nucleotides match TRBD1. The CDR3 is made up of 12 amino acids. Germline V gene lookup returns CDR1 LGHDT and CDR2 YNNKEL (reference sequence). Germline trimming cut 1 base from V and 9 bases from J; bases unmatched to any gene: 2. The CDR3 bases are TGTGCCAGCAGCCAAGGCGACAGGGGGCAGTACTTC. Protein sequence: CASSQGDRGQYF.

The rearrangement links TRBV10-3 to TRBJ2-7; D is perhaps TRBD1 or TRBD2 (5 bases each). The V gene's germline CDR1 is ENHRY and CDR2 SYGVKD. The germline V and J ends were trimmed by 5 bases and 2 bases, with 10 bases remaining between them. The CDR3 length is 13 residues. Here the CDR3 DNA reads TGTGCCATCAGTACGGGACGGACCTACGAGCAGTACTTC. This gives the protein CAISTGRTYEQYF.

The genes are TRBV20-1 and TRBJ2-3; 8 bases are a match to TRBD2. Germline V gives CDR1 DFQATT, CDR2 SNEGSKA (reference sequence). The CDR3 length is 15 residues. CDR3 sequence: CSGTGTSGRTDTQYF. The CDR3 DNA sequence: TGCAGCGGAACGGGAACTAGCGGCCGCACAGATACGCAGTATTTT.

The chain couples TRBV25-1 to TRBJ1-6; TRBD1 might be the D (5 bases). Germline CDR1 and CDR2: MGHDK and SYGVNS. The CDR3 runs to 13 residues. V was pared by 7 bases and J by 6 bases, with 10 bases between. Here the CDR3 reads CASMGGVNSPLHF. CDR3 coding DNA: TGTGCCAGCATGGGGGGGGTTAATTCACCCCTCCACTTT.

This sequence joins TRBV6-1 and TRBJ1-1; unclear D gene. Trimming removed 7 bases from V and 3 bases from J, with 12 bases in between. From germline, CDR1 is MNHNS and CDR2 SASEGT. CDR3 length: 13 residues. CDR3 protein: CASKMKRDTEAFF. Written as DNA, the CDR3 is TGTGCCAGCAAAATGAAGAGGGACACTGAAGCTTTCTTT.

CDR3 nucleotides: TGCGCCAGCAGCCTGGACAGGGATCAAACCTTC. As protein: CASSLDRDQTF. The V gene is TRBV5-1, the J gene TRBJ1-2; the match to TRBD1 covers 8 bases. V lost 4 bases, J lost 14 bases, and 7 bases stayed unmatched. Germline V gives CDR1 SGHRS, CDR2 YFSETQ. The CDR3 totals 11 residues.

As for this clonotype: At one end the junction does not follow the germline gene, possibly because of a read error. V usage is TRBV2 and J usage is TRBJ2-2, with TRBD1 matching over 8 bases. CDR1 SNHLY and CDR2 FYNNEI come from the germline V gene. CDR3 length equals 19 residues. Here the CDR3 DNA reads TGTGCCCGCAGTCGACAGGGGAAGGTCACGAATTCGAACACCGGGGAGCTGTTTTTT. Its translation is CARSRQGKVTNSNTGELFF.

The table lists this clonotype with a few counts. The rearrangement joins TRBV18 to TRBJ2-3; D remains unclear. CDR1 is KGHSH, CDR2 LQKENI, per germline. V lost 4 bases, J lost 6 bases, and 11 bases lay in between. The CDR3 has 13 amino acids. CDR3 DNA sequence: TGTGCCAGCTCACTGAACAAGTGGGATACGCAGTATTTT. Amino acid sequence: CASSLNKWDTQYF.

This clonotype was counted a few times. This chain uses TRBV11-3 with TRBJ2-1; D remains ambiguous. The germline CDR1 and CDR2 sequences are SGHNT and YENEEA. The germline V and J ends were trimmed by 2 bases and 12 bases, with 14 bases remaining between them. This CDR3 has 13 residues. The chain's CDR3 is CASSLTRWGMQFF. As DNA, the CDR3 is TGTGCCAGCAGCTTAACGCGATGGGGAATGCAGTTCTTC. The full variable domain, with the rest looked up from reference TRBV11-3 and TRBJ2-1, is EAGVVQSPRYKIIEKKQPVAFWCNPISGHNTLYWYLQNLGQGPELLIRYENEEAVDDSQLPKDRFSAERLKGVDSTLKIQPAELGDSAVYLCASSLTRWGMQFFGPGTRLTVL.